A few counts support the clone carrying this T cell receptor (beta chain). The antigen is not known. This sample is drawn from a study of T cell repertoires in cytomegalovirus infection. Study as a whole: Indications of both CMV infection and matching HLA type were provided by public TCR beta signatures. Findings of the study overall: Cumulative public TCR beta family frequency identified CMV carriers with the relevant HLA. Clonotypes of TCR beta that were HLA-C-restricted and CMV-specific dominated the ex vivo response.

TCRdb re-called the reads through MiXCR, storing one row per CDR3 protein. The sample gives under 300,000 distinct CDR3 sequences, 9% to 15% of which show up once; 1.5% to 2% is in the top ten. V dropped 5 bases and J dropped 0 bases, with 8 bases sitting between them. CDR1 and CDR2 from the germline V gene are MDHEN and SYDVKM. The CDR3 sequence is 13 residues long. Sequenced material: PBMCs. The receptor was derived from a human donor in good health (CMV status not recorded). Some clones in this sample may be carry-over from other donors' samples. The chain carries TRBV28 and TRBJ2-7; possibly TRBD1 for D (5 bases). The CDR3 sequence is CASSQTVSYEQYF. CDR3 DNA: TGTGCCAGCAGTCAGACAGTCTCCTACGAGCAGTACTTC. The variable domain in full, with the rest retrieved from reference TRBV28 and TRBJ2-7, is DVKVTQSSRYLVKRTGEKVFLECVQDMDHENMFWYRQDPGLGLRLIYFSYDVKMKEKGDIPEGYSVSREKKERFSLILESASTNQTSMYLCASSQTVSYEQYFGPGTRLTVT.